A selection of T cell receptor beta chains follows, all from one sample in a study of beta chain features in type 1 diabetes. Clones were sequenced by immunoSEQ multiplex PCR, and TCRdb holds only the in-frame ones, with some missing. Of roughly 150,000 clones detected, 11% appear once; the ten largest clones hold about 1.9%. Material for sequencing was central memory CD4+ T cells from blood. The receptors stem from a young man in good health. CDR3s include the opening cysteine and the closing phenylalanine or tryptophan. A D gene is named only where the DNA matches it firmly. Not every row has a clone size; where given, it reads once, few, many or a size class.

j_gene | d_gene | v_gene | abundance | CDR3nt | CDR3aa
TRBJ1-2 | . | TRBV21-1 | few | TGTGCCAGCAGCCTCGGACAGGGGGCGTATGGCTACACCTTC | CASSLGQGAYGYTF
TRBJ2-5 | . | TRBV7-3 | few | TGTGCCAGCAGCTTAAATAGGGGGGCTGAACAGACCCAGTACTTC | CASSLNRGAEQTQYF
TRBJ2-3 | TRBD2 | TRBV7-2 | . | TGTGCCAGCAGCTCCGGACTAGCGAAAGATACGCAGTATTTT | CASSSGLAKDTQYF
TRBJ2-3 | TRBD2 | TRBV29-1 | . | TGCAGCGCCGAGACTAGCGGGGGGGCCGACGAGCAGTATTTT | CSAETSGGADEQYF
TRBJ2-6 | . | TRBV14 | few | TGTGCCAGCAGTCGAAGCTCTGGGGCCAACGTCCTGACTTTC | CASSRSSGANVLTF
TRBJ2-3 | . | TRBV9 | . | TGTGCCAGCAGCGTAAGCGCAGGGAACACAGATACGCAGTATTTT | CASSVSAGNTDTQYF
TRBJ1-2 | . | TRBV18 | . | TGTGCCAGCTCACCTTTCAGGGAATCGGATGGCTACACCTTC | CASSPFRESDGYTF
TRBJ2-2 | . | TRBV9 | . | TGTGCCAGCAGCGTAGACAGAGGGGGCACCGGGGAGCTGTTTTTT | CASSVDRGGTGELFF
TRBJ2-5 | TRBD2 | TRBV5-1 | few | TGCGCCAGCAGCCATGGACTAGCGGGCCAAGAGACCCAGTACTTC | CASSHGLAGQETQYF
TRBJ2-7 | . | TRBV27 | . | TGTGCCAGCAGTTCCTACCCGACAGGAGAACTTACCTACGAGCAGTACTTC | CASSSYPTGELTYEQYF
TRBJ2-4 | TRBD2 | TRBV14 | . | TGTGCCAGCAGCCGGACTAGCGGGAACAATCCCATTCAGTACTTC | CASSRTSGNNPIQYF
TRBJ2-5 | . | TRBV28 | . | TGTGCCAGCAGTTTAATCACGGAGACCCAGTACTTC | CASSLITETQYF
TRBJ1-1 | . | TRBV6-1 | few | TGTGCCAGCAGTGAGGACAGGAACACTGAAGCTTTCTTT | CASSEDRNTEAFF
TRBJ1-1 | . | TRBV9 | . | TGTGCCAGCAGCGTAGGAGGGATAAACACTGAAGCTTTCTTT | CASSVGGINTEAFF
TRBJ2-5 | . | TRBV5-4 | few | TGTGCCAGCAGCTTGGAGGGGCAAGAGACCCAGTACTTC | CASSLEGQETQYF
TRBJ2-7 | . | TRBV7-2 | . | TGTGCCAGCCAAAGGGTCAAGGGGAACGCCGAGCAGTACTTC | CASQRVKGNAEQYF
TRBJ1-2 | . | TRBV4-2 | . | TGTGCCAGCAGCCAACAGGGTCAGGGGTTATATGATGGCTACACCTTC | CASSQQGQGLYDGYTF
TRBJ1-6 | TRBD1 | TRBV4-1 | . | TGCGCCAGCAGCCAACTTGGGGGACAGACTAATTCACCCCTCCACTTT | CASSQLGGQTNSPLHF
TRBJ1-1 | . | TRBV4-2 | . | TGTGCCAGCAGCCAAGGGAAGGGGGGGTTGACTGAAGCTTTCTTT | CASSQGKGGLTEAFF
TRBJ2-5 | . | TRBV6-5 | once | TGTGCCAGCAGTGACCCTGTCACCCAGTACTTC | CASSDPVTQYF
TRBJ2-7 | . | TRBV7-7 | few | TGTGCTAGCAGCCTCGGACAGTCTAGCTCCTACGAGCAGTACTTC | CASSLGQSSSYEQYF
TRBJ1-1 | . | TRBV30 | . | TGTGCCTGGAGTAGAGTAGGTACTGAAGCTTTCTTT | CAWSRVGTEAFF